The 2 T cell receptor beta chains given below trace back to one sample, sequenced in a study of cytomegalovirus exposure and HLA in healthy donors. This PCR relied on a set of 60 Vbeta primers and 13 Jbeta primers. Sequenced by immunoSEQ multiplex PCR; TCRdb stores in-frame clones only, minus some. The profile shows 190,000 or so clones, 80% to 85% of them singletons. Sequencing was performed on PBMCs. These receptors all stem from a man between 45 and 60 years old in good health and CMV-seronegative.

V usage is TRBV4-3 and J usage is TRBJ2-1, with D possibly matching TRBD1 (5 bases). With 0 bases removed from V and 0 bases from J, the gap between germline ends came to 9 bases. CDR3 size: 16 residues. Germline-derived CDR1 and CDR2 are LGHNA and YSLEER. The CDR3, as DNA: TGCGCCAGCAGCCAAGAACCAGGGAACTCCTACAATGAGCAGTTCTTC. It codes for CASSQEPGNSYNEQFF.

The chain recombines TRBV7-9 with TRBJ2-5; D not resolved. The end of the DNA aligns better with TRBJ2-7, so the J call may be wrong. The CDR3 is 12 residues long. Germline CDR1 is SEHNR and CDR2 is FQNEAQ (reference sequence). The CDR3 region is CASSFASYEQYF. As DNA, the CDR3 is TGTGCCAGCAGTTTTGCATCCTACGAGCAGTACTTC.